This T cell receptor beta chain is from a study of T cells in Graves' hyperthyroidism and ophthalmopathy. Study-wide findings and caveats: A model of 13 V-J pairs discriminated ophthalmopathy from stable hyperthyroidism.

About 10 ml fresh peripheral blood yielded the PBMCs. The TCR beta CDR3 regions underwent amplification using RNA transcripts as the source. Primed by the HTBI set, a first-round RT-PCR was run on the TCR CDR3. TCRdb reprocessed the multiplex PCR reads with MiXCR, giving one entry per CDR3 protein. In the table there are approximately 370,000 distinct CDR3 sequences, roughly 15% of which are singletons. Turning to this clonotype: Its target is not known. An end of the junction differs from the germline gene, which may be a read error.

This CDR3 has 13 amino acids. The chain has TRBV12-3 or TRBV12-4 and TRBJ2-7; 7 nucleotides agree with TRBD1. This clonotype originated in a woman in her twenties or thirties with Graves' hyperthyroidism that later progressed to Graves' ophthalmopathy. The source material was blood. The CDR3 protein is CASSFRQGYEQYF. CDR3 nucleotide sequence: TGTGCCAGCAGTTTTCGACAGGGCTACGAACAGTACTTC.